Given below is one TCR beta chain in context. Its specific antigen is unknown. One base away there is no much larger clone; base qualities are not given. V and J are truncated by 3 bases and 2 bases respectively, leaving an intervening sequence of 14 bases. Via the germline V gene, CDR1 is WSHSY and CDR2 SAAADI. Reading from cysteine to phenylalanine, the CDR3 counts 16 amino acids. Only the CDR3 DNA is retained, 48 bases long and in frame from the first base. This specimen comes from a study of cytomegalovirus exposure and HLA in healthy donors (TCRdb year 2017). Notes on the research overall: An earlier analysis of a few hundred of the donors reported 250 to 350 Gb of sequence data and around 110 million unique TCR beta sequences obtained from about 200 million T cells. An early release that covered more than 550 HLA-typed donors contained approximately 290 gigabases of sequencing data and tens of millions of unique TCR sequences. The genetic ancestry cluster associated with self-reported Caucasian donors included 81% of the roughly 380 genotyped donors. The study was designed to test whether signatures of past pathogen exposure could be identified by cataloging public T cell receptors. The study profiled the T cell repertoires of under 700 subjects by immunosequencing and related them to cytomegalovirus serostatus. Besides the first cohort of 666 subjects, a separate validation cohort made up of 90 to 150 different subjects was used. The study combined high-throughput TCR immunosequencing, statistical association of individual TCRs with disease status, and machine learning to predict cytomegalovirus infection status. A later analysis re-examined previously published TCR beta repertoires from over 500 donors and added high-resolution HLA genotyping to investigate patterns of TCR occurrence. Rather than drawing on any new phenotypic data, the later analysis identified candidate immune exposures from TCR beta sequences and the way those sequences occurred across donors. An earlier analysis of 587 of the donors applied high-throughput TCR beta sequencing to assess whether each TCR beta V gene segment acted as functional or pseudogenic. Alongside the repertoire data, information on donor age, sex, ethnicity and CMV serostatus was compiled. In a later genetic analysis, genome-wide SNP genotypes for 398 of the 666 donors were used, and that subset was treated as a discovery cohort. All discovery cohort repertoires had been generated on a single sequencing platform. Both class I and class II loci were covered by HLA typing, at four-digit resolution. The number of donors typed differed by locus, with roughly 629-640 for A, B, C, DRB1 and DQB1, around 500 for DQA1, under 610 for DPA1, and around 430 for DPB1. Four to six DR-DQ haplotypes were handled as single units for association and clustering, since linkage in the cohort was strong. Among under 450 genotyped donors of the cohort, an average of around 240,000 unique TCR beta nucleotide sequences were sequenced per donor, about a sixth of them non-productive.

The cohort was made up of 666 healthy bone marrow donors. At the time of sampling, all cohort members were nominally healthy, though unrecorded immune exposures were likely present. The donor was CMV seropositive and was included in the group of 250 to 350 seropositive cohort members. Each donor provided a peripheral blood sample, and peripheral blood mononuclear cells were used for TCR beta sequencing. Genomic DNA was extracted from the blood cell samples with the Qiagen DNeasy Blood Extraction Kit. The paper as a whole reports these results and caveats: Some IMGT-functional V segments, including TRBV6-2 and TRBV6-3, could not be distinguished by the 87-base-pair reads and were therefore excluded. CMV serostatus was the only immune exposure information available for the cohort. Sequencing depth was assumed to be roughly uniform across donors in the presence/absence analyses, though that assumption may not hold. A further reported finding was that TCR beta sequences accurately predicted the HLA-A and HLA-B alleles for most subjects in the first cohort. In a later genetic analysis, fewer N-insertions in productive TCRs were reported among donors in an Asian-associated ancestry cluster than the 666-donor mean. Most CMV-associated TCR beta chains appeared to be HLA-restricted in a later analysis, and the HLA associations seemed to be driven largely by CMV exposure. A later genetic analysis associated a missense DCLRE1C variant with V-gene and J-gene trimming of TCR beta chains, and an independent cohort replicated the association. Cytomegalovirus status was reported to be diagnosed by the classifier with high specificity and sensitivity in both the original and validation cohorts. Because counts were too low, more than 15 rarely observed V segments, including chromosome 9 orphons, were left out of the earlier analysis of about 620 of the donors. Assigning TCR associations to individual alleles was difficult when HLA alleles, especially DR and DQ, strongly co-occurred. Because HLA typing was unavailable for some donors at each locus, only the typed subset was used in association tests. In an earlier analysis of 450 to 750 of the donors, most TCR beta V segments appeared in productive rearrangements about 90% or about 30% of the time, broadly matching IMGT annotations. Compared with equally common non-associated chains, HLA-associated TCR beta chains in a later analysis were more clonally expanded and had lower generation probabilities. It was suggested by the authors that the approach could potentially be generalized to other disease states and immunological phenotypes. A later analysis found that TCR association rates varied across HLA loci, with DRB1 alleles showing the most associated TCRs and HLA-C alleles the fewest. Linkage disequilibrium might explain the correlated functional status among segregating V segments, but an unknown experimental factor could not be excluded. Most TCR sequences were observed very rarely across donors, whereas some public TCRs were present in many individuals. In a later analysis, several top co-occurrence clusters were reported to appear linked to parvovirus B19, influenza, CMV and Epstein-Barr virus. In a later analysis, some 18,000 TCR beta sequences were associated with specific HLA alleles at a false discovery rate of 0.05. Three of the identified cytomegalovirus-associated TCR beta chains were confirmed in vitro to be specific for cytomegalovirus antigens. The cohort was sequenced for TCR beta chains only, and without alpha or paired-chain data the features that could be detected were limited. The study listed 150 to 200 TCR beta chains as associated with cytomegalovirus. The sequencing pipeline was judged likely to have produced a cluster of highly shared sequence variants as a technical artifact.

The library was prepared using the immunoSEQ multiplex PCR assay. The multiplex PCR relied on a mix of 60 forward primers for TCR Vbeta segments and 13 reverse primers for TCR Jbeta segments. Amplification of the CDR3 region of rearranged TCR beta genes was performed with a multiplex PCR assay on genomic DNA. On the Illumina HiSeq System, the amplified TCR beta libraries were sequenced as 87-base-pair reads. The paper's processing steps were these. Across the 670 or so repertoires, a later analysis counted 80 million or so unique TCR beta chains, 9 million to 14 million of which were shared by at least two donors. Raw reads were error-corrected and collapsed into unique sequences by a nearest-neighbor algorithm in which closely related sequences were merged to remove PCR and sequencing errors. V, D and J gene segments were assigned by aligning CDR3 sequences to IMGT reference sequences. For a sequence to be retained, at least a six-nucleotide match to both a V gene segment and a J gene segment was required. Rearrangements were called productive when the CDR3 lacked stop codons and stayed in frame with V and J; all others were non-productive. CDR3 was defined by IMGT convention, running from the second conserved V-encoded cysteine to the conserved J-encoded phenylalanine. The earlier analysis of some 600 of the donors excluded sequences that lacked an unambiguous match to a single V gene segment. An earlier analysis of about 600 of the donors called V segments functional above 56.7% productive rearrangements and segregating when the between-donor standard deviation exceeded 5%. A statistical classification framework was built for diagnosing cytomegalovirus status from the catalog of TCR beta chain sequences. A later analysis assigned V and J genes by comparing TCR nucleotide sequences with IMGT/GENE-DB human TR gene sequences. In a later analysis, CDR3 sequences and most-parsimonious VDJ recombination scenarios were assigned using the TCRdist pipeline. In a later analysis, each TCR beta chain was defined by its CDR3 amino acid sequence together with its V-gene family, and reads without a unique V-gene family were excluded. As a way to deal with suspected cross-contamination and a sequencing artifact, a later analysis dropped 450 to 700 nucleotide sequences that were highly shared and had low generation probability. For each public chain, a later analysis derived a clonal expansion index from normalized ranks of inferred template counts within each repertoire. In a later analysis, generation probabilities were computed with a VDJ recombination model fitted to out-of-frame rearrangements, and the resulting probabilities were checked against IGoR. In a later analysis, TCR-TCR, TCR-HLA and TCR-CMV co-occurrence was scored with hypergeometric tests, and a repertoire-size bias correction was applied to TCR pairs. A later analysis estimated false discovery rates by permuting HLA or CMV assignments 20 times. A later analysis grouped co-occurring TCRs with DBSCAN, adding TCRdist sequence similarity when clustering within HLA-allele-positive subsets. For co-occurrence clustering, repertoires with fewer than 30,000 or more than 120,000 public chains were excluded, along with roughly 5 repertoires with anomalous nucleotide sharing. As stored in TCRdb, this immuneACCESS dataset retains in-frame rearrangements with V and J assigned. A fraction of the clones does not appear; measured against another copy, unresolved V genes explain less than half of the discrepancy, and the remainder lacks a known reason. V and J calls plus clone size are reproduced from that table; the DNA served to infer D and trimming. A total of 55,000 to 75,000 clones appear in this sample, around 79% of them only once. The leading ten clones occupy about 7.4% of the sample.

This chain joins TRBV10-2 to TRBJ2-1, with TRBD2 as a weak D call on 5 bases. The sample comprised PBMCs. The sequence derives from a woman aged 25 to 39 in good health and CMV-seropositive. The bases are TGCGCCAGCAGTGAACGAGCGGAGTTTACCTACAATGAGCAGTTCTTC. It codes for CASSERAEFTYNEQFF.